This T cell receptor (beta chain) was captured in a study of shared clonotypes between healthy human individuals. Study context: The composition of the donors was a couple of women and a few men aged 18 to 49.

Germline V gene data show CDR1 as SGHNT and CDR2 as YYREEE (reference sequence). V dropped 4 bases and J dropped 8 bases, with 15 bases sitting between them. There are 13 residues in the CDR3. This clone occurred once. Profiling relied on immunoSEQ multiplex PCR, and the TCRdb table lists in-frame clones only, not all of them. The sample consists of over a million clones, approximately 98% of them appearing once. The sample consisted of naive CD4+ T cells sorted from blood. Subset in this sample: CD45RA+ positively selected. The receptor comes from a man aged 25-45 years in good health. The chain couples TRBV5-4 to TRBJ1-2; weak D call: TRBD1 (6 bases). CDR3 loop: CASSEDSPGGYTF. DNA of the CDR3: TGTGCCAGCAGCGAGGACAGTCCAGGCGGCTACACCTTC.